The 11 T cell receptor beta chains presented below share a single source sample, sequenced in a study of blood T cell repertoires in COVID-19. Clones were sequenced by immunoSEQ multiplex PCR, and TCRdb holds only the in-frame ones, with some missing. The data contain over 200,000 clones, around 89% of them singletons. The sequenced sample consisted of peripheral blood. These receptors were collected from a woman aged 40 to 55 with acute or convalescent COVID-19.

The chain combines TRBV7-2 with TRBJ1-6, with 9 bases that match TRBD1. Germline CDR1 reads SGHTA; CDR2 reads FQGNSA. Losses at the gene ends were 5 bases for V and 11 bases for J; bases not matched to a gene: 16. This CDR3 contains 17 residues. For the CDR3, the DNA is TGTGCCAGCAGCCCAGGGGACAGGGTCCCAATTTTGGCACCCCTCCACTTT. It translates to CASSPGDRVPILAPLHF. The full variable domain, with the rest looked up from reference TRBV7-2 and TRBJ1-6, is GAGVSQSPSNKVTEKGKDVELRCDPISGHTALYWYRQSLGQGLEFLIYFQGNSAPDKSGLPSDRFSAERTGGSVSTLTIQRTQQEDSAVYLCASSPGDRVPILAPLHFGNGTRLTVT.

The CDR3 nucleotides read TGTGCCAGCAGCGAACAGGGAAGAAGCTCCTACAATGAGCAGTTCTTC. Its translation: CASSEQGRSSYNEQFF. The rearrangement uses TRBV7-3 and TRBJ2-1, with a possible D match to TRBD1 (6 bases). The CDR3 is 16 residues long. Germline loops: CDR1 SGHTA, CDR2 FQGTGA. Trimming left V 5 bases short and J 0 bases short, with 14 bases between.

The rearrangement links TRBV9 to TRBJ1-2; 11 bases are a match to TRBD1. With V trimmed by 2 bases and J by 3 bases, 9 bases remained unmatched. The germline gives CDR1 SGDLS, CDR2 YYNGEE. The CDR3 totals 17 residues. As DNA, the CDR3 is TGTGCCAGCAGCGTCAACCCTCGGACAGGGGGCCACTATGGCTACACCTTC. Its protein is CASSVNPRTGGHYGYTF.

J is TRBJ2-1 and V is TRBV7-2; 8 bases are a match to TRBD2. The ends lost 3 bases at V and 8 bases at J; junction bases unmatched: 9. The CDR3 covers 15 residues. Germline V gene data show CDR1 as SGHTA and CDR2 as FQGNSA. CDR3 DNA: TGTGCCAGCAGCTTGGGGTTCGGGGGGGCCGATGAGCAGTTCTTC. Its protein is CASSLGFGGADEQFF. The full variable domain, completed using reference TRBV7-2 and TRBJ2-1, is GAGVSQSPSNKVTEKGKDVELRCDPISGHTALYWYRQSLGQGLEFLIYFQGNSAPDKSGLPSDRFSAERTGGSVSTLTIQRTQQEDSAVYLCASSLGFGGADEQFFGPGTRLTVL.

The chain employs TRBV19 and TRBJ1-6, with 7 bases that match TRBD1. The V gene's germline CDR1 is LNHDA and CDR2 SQIVND (reference sequence). The V gene end was trimmed by 11 bases and the J gene end by 4 bases; junction bases not matched to a gene: 5. CDR3 length: 13 residues. The CDR3 nucleotides are TGTGCCTCGGGGACAGTTTATAATTCACCCCTCCACTTT. Its protein is CASGTVYNSPLHF.

The chain links TRBV27 to TRBJ2-1, with 10 bases fitting TRBD1. With V trimmed by 5 bases and J by 5 bases, 6 bases remained unmatched. Germline-derived CDR1 and CDR2 are MNHEY and SMNVEV (reference sequence). The CDR3 has 15 residues. The CDR3 coding sequence is TGTGCCAGCAGTCTCGGACAGGGGGGGAACAATGAGCAGTTCTTC. This gives the protein CASSLGQGGNNEQFF.

This chain joins TRBV20-1 and TRBJ1-6, with TRBD1 matching 7 bases. The CDR3 totals 14 residues. V shed 3 bases, J shed 6 bases, and the junction held 5 bases outside the gene matches. CDR1 and CDR2 from the germline V gene are DFQATT and SNEGSKA (reference sequence). CDR3 residues: CSASIRDSNSPLHF. CDR3 DNA sequence: TGCAGTGCTAGTATCCGGGACAGTAATTCACCCCTCCACTTT.

This chain connects TRBV7-3 to TRBJ2-1; 8 bases align to TRBD1. The CDR3 is 16 amino acids. The germline V gene has CDR1 SGHTA and CDR2 FQGTGA. The V segment lost 1 base and the J segment 4 bases; nucleotides outside the gene matches: 6. The CDR3 loop reads CASSLIPQGAYNEQFF. In DNA form, the CDR3 reads TGTGCCAGCAGCTTAATTCCCCAGGGGGCGTACAATGAGCAGTTCTTC.

V and J are TRBV7-9 and TRBJ1-1; D may be TRBD1 (6 bases). Per germline, CDR1 SEHNR and CDR2 FQNEAQ (reference sequence). Trimming took 2 bases from V and 11 from J, leaving 15 bases between them. This CDR3 is 13 amino acids long. This CDR3 reads CASSLIGQHRAFF. Here the CDR3 DNA reads TGTGCCAGCAGCTTAATCGGACAGCACCGGGCTTTCTTT.

This chain uses TRBV7-2 with TRBJ1-4, with D possibly being TRBD1 (6 bases). Per germline, CDR1 SGHTA and CDR2 FQGNSA. V was cut by 7 bases and J by 12 bases, with 21 bases left in between. This CDR3 is built from 14 residues. The CDR3 is CASTEVQGRQELFF. As DNA, the CDR3 is TGTGCCAGCACCGAAGTACAGGGCCGCCAAGAACTGTTTTTT.

This clone was detected only once. The V gene is TRBV2, the J gene TRBJ1-2; D is ambiguous. Germline-derived CDR1 and CDR2 are SNHLY and FYNNEI. The CDR3 totals 15 residues. Between the trimmed V and J ends, which lost 6 bases and 6 bases, there was a span of 20 bases. CDR3 nucleotide sequence: TGTGCCAGCAGGCCCTCCGTGAGGGCAGTCCATGGCTACACCTTC. Protein product: CASRPSVRAVHGYTF.